The 18 T cell receptor beta chains given below trace back to one sample, sequenced in a study of TIL therapy for anti-PD-1-resistant metastatic lung cancer. The immunoSEQ assay was v3. TCRdb's copy holds only in-frame clones and misses some; the assay was immunoSEQ multiplex PCR. Of more than 25,000 clones in the sample, 55% to 75% were seen once. Time point in this sample: pre-treatment sample, taken before nivolumab and TIL therapy. Pleural nodules or supraclavicular lymph nodes made up most of the excised metastases sampled. Sequencing was performed on tumor tissue, taken at baseline. These TCRs come from a person between 25 and 79 years old with non-small cell lung cancer.

The sample holds one count of this clone. The rearrangement uses TRBV6-1 and TRBJ2-7; TRBD1 agrees at 8 bases. V trimming: 7 bases; J trimming: 4 bases; junction bases outside the gene matches: 3. The germline CDR1 and CDR2 sequences are MNHNS and SASEGT. The CDR3 sequence is 12 residues long. In DNA, the CDR3 is TGTGCCAGCACCGGACAGGGTTACGAGCAGTACTTC. This translates into CASTGQGYEQYF.

The rearrangement uses TRBV7-9 and TRBJ2-7, with a weak D call TRBD2 (5 bases). This CDR3 contains 14 residues. Between the trimmed V and J ends, which lost 5 bases and 2 bases, there was a span of 13 bases. Germline CDR1 reads SEHNR; CDR2 reads FQNEAQ (reference sequence). The CDR3 region has the DNA TGTGCCAGCAGCCTCCTACACGGGACCTACGAGCAGTACTTC. It codes for CASSLLHGTYEQYF.

This clone has only one observation. The rearrangement joins TRBV29-1 to TRBJ2-3; D is perhaps TRBD2 (7 bases). Trimming removed 7 bases at V and 5 bases at J, with 13 bases between. Germline V CDR1 and CDR2: SQVTM, ANQGSEA. CDR3 length equals 12 residues. CDR3 amino acids: CSAGGRGDTQYF. CDR3 nucleotides: TGCAGCGCCGGGGGGCGAGGAGATACGCAGTATTTT.

This chain uses TRBV18 with TRBJ1-4; the D gene is possibly TRBD1 (5 bases). Germline CDR1 KGHSH, CDR2 LQKENI. The V end lost 2 bases, the J end lost 5 bases, and 12 bases lay between the germline ends. The CDR3 spans 15 residues. CDR3 DNA: TGTGCCAGCTCACCATCGGGGCTCGGGAATGAAAAACTGTTTTTT. Translated: CASSPSGLGNEKLFF.

The genes are TRBV6-5 and TRBJ1-1; a possible D gene is TRBD1 (5 bases). Trimming cost V 6 bases and J 0 bases, with 14 bases left between them. The length of the CDR3 is 15 residues. The germline V gene encodes CDR1 MNHEY and CDR2 SVGAGI. The CDR3: CASSRRREMNTEAFF. CDR3 DNA: TGTGCCAGCAGCCGTCGCAGGGAGATGAACACTGAAGCTTTCTTT.

This clone is categorized as medium-sized. The rearrangement joins TRBV6-1 to TRBJ1-2; D unresolved. The CDR3 is 12 amino acids. The germline CDR1 and CDR2 sequences are MNHNS and SASEGT. V lost 3 bases and J lost 5, with 7 bases in between. The CDR3 DNA reads TGTGCCAGCAGTGAGTCAAATTATGGCTACACCTTC. This codes for CASSESNYGYTF.

In its sample, this clone was seen once. The chain couples TRBV9 to TRBJ2-2; maybe TRBD1 (6 bases). V was cut by 1 base and J by 5 bases, with 12 bases left in between. This CDR3 contains 15 residues. Germline loops: CDR1 SGDLS, CDR2 YYNGEE. CDR3 loop: CASSVRQEGTGELFF. The DNA for the CDR3 is TGTGCCAGCAGCGTAAGACAGGAAGGAACCGGGGAGCTGTTTTTT.

Only one count was recorded for this clone. This same CDR3 is encoded by further DNA sequences in the sample. The CDR3 coding sequence is TGCGCCAGCAGCCCCCGGGAGGGGGGGAACACTGAAGCTTTCTTT. Translating it yields CASSPREGGNTEAFF. This chain uses TRBV5-1 with TRBJ1-1, with D possibly matching TRBD1 (6 bases). Deletions cut 4 bases from V and 1 base from J, with 14 bases between. Germline V gives CDR1 SGHRS, CDR2 YFSETQ. CDR3 size: 15 residues. The complete variable domain, with remaining parts taken from reference TRBV5-1 and TRBJ1-1, reads KAGVTQTPRYLIKTRGQQVTLSCSPISGHRSVSWYQQTPGQGLQFLFEYFSETQRNKGNFPGRFSGRQFSNSRSEMNVSTLELGDSALYLCASSPREGGNTEAFFGQGTRLTVV.

V gene TRBV7-9 combines with J gene TRBJ1-4; a possible D gene is TRBD1 (5 bases). Germline assignment: CDR1 SEHNR and CDR2 FQNEAQ (reference sequence). The V and J ends lost 4 bases and 4 bases respectively, with 7 bases between them. This CDR3 comprises 13 residues. CDR3 protein: CASSWGLNEKLFF. CDR3 bases: TGTGCCAGCAGCTGGGGCCTTAATGAAAAACTGTTTTTT.

This clone was seen once. The chain recombines TRBV21-1 with TRBJ2-7; the table's D call TRBD1 went unverified against the DNA. TRBV21-1 is assigned pseudogene status. CDR3 length: 15 amino acids. CDR3 sequence: CASSKTPRRGTQQYF. The CDR3 nucleotides are TGTGCCAGCAGCAAAACGCCGAGAAGGGGCACCCAGCAGTACTTC.

This clone is medium-sized (0.01 to 0.1%). The V call is TRBV4-1, the J call TRBJ1-1; unclear D gene. The V and J ends lost 2 bases and 6 bases respectively, with 10 bases between them. This CDR3 has 13 residues. Germline assignment: CDR1 MGHRA and CDR2 YSYEKL. Here the CDR3 reads CASSQTGRPEAFF. CDR3 sequence (DNA): TGCGCCAGCAGCCAAACGGGTCGGCCTGAAGCTTTCTTT.

The rearrangement links TRBV21-1 to TRBJ2-5; whether TRBD1, the table's D call, matches the DNA was not checked. TRBV21-1 is listed as a pseudogene. The CDR3 is made up of 13 amino acids. The CDR3 DNA sequence: TGTGCCAGCAGCGGGCAGCACCAAGAGACCCAGTACTTC. Its translation: CASSGQHQETQYF.

The rearrangement uses TRBV15 and TRBJ2-7; D is possibly TRBD1 (6 bases). In germline, CDR1 is LNHNV, CDR2 YYDKDF (reference sequence). CDR3 size: 16 residues. V lost 0 bases and J lost 2, with 14 bases in between. CDR3 coding DNA: TGTGCCACCAGCAGAGAGAACCCGGGACAACCCTACGAGCAGTACTTC. Its protein product is CATSRENPGQPYEQYF. The variable domain in full, with the rest retrieved from reference TRBV15 and TRBJ2-7, is DAMVIQNPRYQVTQFGKPVTLSCSQTLNHNVMYWYQQKSSQAPKLLFHYYDKDFNNEADTPDNFQSRRPNTSFCFLDIRSPGLGDTAMYLCATSRENPGQPYEQYFGPGTRLTVT.

V and J are TRBV6-6 and TRBJ1-1, with a weak D call TRBD1 (6 bases). With 5 bases removed from V and 4 bases from J, the gap between germline ends came to 14 bases. The CDR3 is 14 residues long. Germline V CDR1 and CDR2: MNHNY, SVGAGI (reference sequence). The CDR3 loop reads CASSKQGGGTEAFF. The DNA for the CDR3 is TGTGCCAGCAGTAAACAGGGTGGGGGCACTGAAGCTTTCTTT.

The chain is built from TRBV16 and TRBJ1-1; the D is unclear. Trimming removed 1 base from V and 2 bases from J, with 5 bases in between. This CDR3 contains 13 residues. Germline V gene data show CDR1 as KGHSY and CDR2 as FQNENV. The CDR3 protein is CASSQLKNTEAFF. The CDR3 nucleotides read TGTGCCAGCAGCCAATTGAAAAACACTGAAGCTTTCTTT.

The chain couples TRBV7-9 to TRBJ1-2, with D unresolved. The V end was cut by 5 bases, the J end by 4 bases, with 14 bases between. The length of the CDR3 is 14 residues. Germline CDR1 SEHNR, CDR2 FQNEAQ (reference sequence). The CDR3 region is CASSPEGFGYGYTF. In DNA, the CDR3 is TGTGCCAGCAGCCCCGAAGGATTCGGCTATGGCTACACCTTC. The variable domain in full, completed from reference TRBV7-9 and TRBJ1-2, reads DTGVSQNPRHKITKRGQNVTFRCDPISEHNRLYWYRQTLGQGPEFLTYFQNEAQLEKSRLLSDRFSAERPKGSFSTLEIQRTEQGDSAMYLCASSPEGFGYGYTFGSGTRLTVV.

The chain uses TRBV6-1 and TRBJ2-1; 12 bases line up with TRBD2. Unmatched junction bases numbered 6, after V lost 6 bases and J lost 6 bases. CDR1 MNHNS and CDR2 SASEGT come from the germline V gene. The CDR3 runs to 15 residues. In DNA form, the CDR3 reads TGTGCCAGCAGGAAGGGGACTAGCGGGTCCAATGAGCAGTTCTTC. Encoded protein: CASRKGTSGSNEQFF.

The J gene is TRBJ1-5, the V gene TRBV6-5, with D maybe TRBD1 (5 bases). Germline CDR1 is MNHEY and CDR2 is SVGAGI. The CDR3 runs to 15 residues. Trimming cost V 6 bases and J 4 bases, with 16 bases left between them. CDR3 bases: TGTGCCAGCAGCCCATGGCAGGGCTTTAATCAGCCCCAGCATTTT. Amino acid sequence: CASSPWQGFNQPQHF.